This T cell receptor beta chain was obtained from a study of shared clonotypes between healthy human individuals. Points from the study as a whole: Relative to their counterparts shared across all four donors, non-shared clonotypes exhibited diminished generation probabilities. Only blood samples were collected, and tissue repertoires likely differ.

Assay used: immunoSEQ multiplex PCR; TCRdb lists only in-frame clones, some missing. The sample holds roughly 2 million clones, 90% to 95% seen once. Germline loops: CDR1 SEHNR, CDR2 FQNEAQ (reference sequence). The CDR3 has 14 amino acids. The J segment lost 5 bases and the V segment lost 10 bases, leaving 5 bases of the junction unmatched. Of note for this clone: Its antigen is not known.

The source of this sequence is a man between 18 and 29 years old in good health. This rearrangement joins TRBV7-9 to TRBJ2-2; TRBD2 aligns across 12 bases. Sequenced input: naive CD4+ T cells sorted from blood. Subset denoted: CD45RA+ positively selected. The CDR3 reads CAIGLAGPTGELFF. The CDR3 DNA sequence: TGTGCCATAGGACTAGCGGGACCTACCGGGGAGCTGTTTTTT. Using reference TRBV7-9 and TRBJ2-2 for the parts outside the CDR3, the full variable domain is DTGVSQNPRHKITKRGQNVTFRCDPISEHNRLYWYRQTLGQGPEFLTYFQNEAQLEKSRLLSDRFSAERPKGSFSTLEIQRTEQGDSAMYLCAIGLAGPTGELFFGEGSRLTVL.